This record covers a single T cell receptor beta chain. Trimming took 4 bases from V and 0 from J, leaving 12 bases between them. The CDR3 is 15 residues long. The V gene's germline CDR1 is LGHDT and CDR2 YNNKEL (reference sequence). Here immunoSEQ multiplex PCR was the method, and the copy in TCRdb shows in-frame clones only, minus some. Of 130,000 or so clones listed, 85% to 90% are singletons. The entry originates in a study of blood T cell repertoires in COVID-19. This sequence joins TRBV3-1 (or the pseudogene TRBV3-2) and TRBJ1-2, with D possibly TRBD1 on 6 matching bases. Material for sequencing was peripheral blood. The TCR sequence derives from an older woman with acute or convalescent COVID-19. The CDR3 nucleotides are TGTGCCAGCAGCCCCTGGACAGCATCTAACTATGGCTACACCTTC. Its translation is CASSPWTASNYGYTF.